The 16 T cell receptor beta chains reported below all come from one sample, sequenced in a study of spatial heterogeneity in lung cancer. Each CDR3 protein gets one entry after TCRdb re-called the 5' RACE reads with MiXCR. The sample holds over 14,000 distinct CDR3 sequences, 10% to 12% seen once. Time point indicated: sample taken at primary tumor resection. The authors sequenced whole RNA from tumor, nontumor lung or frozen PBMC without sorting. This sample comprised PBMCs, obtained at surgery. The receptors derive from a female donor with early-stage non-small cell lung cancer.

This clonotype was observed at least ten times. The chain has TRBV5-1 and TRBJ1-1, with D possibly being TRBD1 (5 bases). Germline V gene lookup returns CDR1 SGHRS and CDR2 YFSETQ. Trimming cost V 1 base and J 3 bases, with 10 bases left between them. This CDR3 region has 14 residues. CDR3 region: CASSLLMGDTEAFF. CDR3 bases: TGCGCCAGCAGCTTGTTAATGGGGGACACTGAAGCTTTCTTT.

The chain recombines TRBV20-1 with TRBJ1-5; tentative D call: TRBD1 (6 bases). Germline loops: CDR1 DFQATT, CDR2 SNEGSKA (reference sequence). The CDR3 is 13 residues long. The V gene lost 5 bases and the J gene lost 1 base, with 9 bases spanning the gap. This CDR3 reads CSAVQGSNQPQHF. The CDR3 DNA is TGCAGTGCTGTACAGGGAAGCAATCAGCCCCAGCATTTT.

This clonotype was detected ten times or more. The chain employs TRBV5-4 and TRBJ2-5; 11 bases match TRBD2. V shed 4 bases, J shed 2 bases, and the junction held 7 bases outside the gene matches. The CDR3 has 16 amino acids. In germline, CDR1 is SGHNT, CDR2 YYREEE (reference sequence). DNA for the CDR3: TGTGCCAGCAGCCTGCCGGGACTAGCGGTTCAAGAGACCCAGTACTTC. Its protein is CASSLPGLAVQETQYF. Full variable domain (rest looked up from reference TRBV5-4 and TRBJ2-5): ETGVTQSPTHLIKTRGQQVTLRCSSQSGHNTVSWYQQALGQGPQFIFQYYREEENGRGNFPPRFSGLQFPNYSSELNVNALELDDSALYLCASSLPGLAVQETQYFGPGTRLLVL.

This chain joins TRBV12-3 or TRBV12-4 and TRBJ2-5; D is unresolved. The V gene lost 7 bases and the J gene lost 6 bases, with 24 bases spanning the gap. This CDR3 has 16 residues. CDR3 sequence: CASTMNPGRIPKTQYF. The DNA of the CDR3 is TGTGCCAGCACCATGAACCCTGGACGGATCCCAAAGACCCAGTACTTC.

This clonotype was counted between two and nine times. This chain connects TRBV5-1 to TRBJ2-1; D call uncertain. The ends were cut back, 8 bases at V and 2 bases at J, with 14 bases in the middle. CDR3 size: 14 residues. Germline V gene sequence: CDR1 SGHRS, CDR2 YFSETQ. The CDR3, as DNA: TGCGCCAGTAGAGACCAGAAACCCTACAATGAGCAGTTCTTC. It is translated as CASRDQKPYNEQFF.

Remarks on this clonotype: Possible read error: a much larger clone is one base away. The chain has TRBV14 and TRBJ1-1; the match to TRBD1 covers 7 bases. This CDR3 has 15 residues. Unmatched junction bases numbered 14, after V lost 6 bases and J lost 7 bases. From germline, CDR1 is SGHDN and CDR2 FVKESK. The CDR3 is CASSSTGKGDIEAFF. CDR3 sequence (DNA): TGTGCCAGCAGTTCGACAGGGAAAGGGGACATTGAAGCTTTCTTT.

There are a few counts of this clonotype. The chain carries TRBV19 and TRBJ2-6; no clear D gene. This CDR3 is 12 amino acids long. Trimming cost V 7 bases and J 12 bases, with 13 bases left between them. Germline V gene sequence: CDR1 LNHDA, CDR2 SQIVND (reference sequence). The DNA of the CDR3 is TGTGCCAGTAACTCCTGGAGTGGCGTCCTGACTTTC. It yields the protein CASNSWSGVLTF. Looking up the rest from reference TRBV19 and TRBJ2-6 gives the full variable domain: DGGITQSPKYLFRKEGQNVTLSCEQNLNHDAMYWYRQDPGQGLRLIYYSQIVNDFQKGDIAEGYSVSREKKESFPLTVTSAQKNPTAFYLCASNSWSGVLTFGAGSRLTVL.

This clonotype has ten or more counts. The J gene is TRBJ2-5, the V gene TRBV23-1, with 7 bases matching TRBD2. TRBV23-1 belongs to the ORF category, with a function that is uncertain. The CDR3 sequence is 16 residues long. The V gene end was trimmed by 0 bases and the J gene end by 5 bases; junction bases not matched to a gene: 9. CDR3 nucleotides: TGCGCCAGCAGTCAATCGGAAACGGGAGGTACGGAGACCCAGTACTTC. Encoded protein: CASSQSETGGTETQYF.

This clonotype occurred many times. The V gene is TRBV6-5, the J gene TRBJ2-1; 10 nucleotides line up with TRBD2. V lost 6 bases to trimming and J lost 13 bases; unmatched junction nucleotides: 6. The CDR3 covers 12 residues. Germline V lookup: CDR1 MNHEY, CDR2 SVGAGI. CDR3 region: CASSRVAGGQFF. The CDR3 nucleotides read TGTGCCAGCAGCCGTGTAGCGGGGGGCCAGTTCTTC.

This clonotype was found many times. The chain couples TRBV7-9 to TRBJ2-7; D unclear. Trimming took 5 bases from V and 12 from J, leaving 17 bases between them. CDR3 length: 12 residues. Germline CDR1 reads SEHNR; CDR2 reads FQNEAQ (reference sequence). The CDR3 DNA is TGTGCCAGCAGCCGACCATTTGGGGATCCGTACTTC. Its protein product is CASSRPFGDPYF.

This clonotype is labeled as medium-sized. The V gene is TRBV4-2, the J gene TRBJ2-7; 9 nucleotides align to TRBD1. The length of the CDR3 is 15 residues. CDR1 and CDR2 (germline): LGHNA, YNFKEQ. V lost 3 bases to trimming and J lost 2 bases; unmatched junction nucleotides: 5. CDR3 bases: TGTGCCAGCAGCCAGGGGGGACAGGGAACCTACGAGCAGTACTTC. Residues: CASSQGGQGTYEQYF.

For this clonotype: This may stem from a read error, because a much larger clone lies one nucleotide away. The CDR3 region has the DNA TGCAGTGCTAGCCTAACGGAGGGAATAAACAATGAGCAGTTCTTC. Its translation is CSASLTEGINNEQFF. The rearrangement links TRBV20-1 to TRBJ2-1; D possibly corresponds to TRBD2 (6 bases). V was trimmed by 3 bases and J by 5 bases, leaving 17 bases between them. Germline loops: CDR1 DFQATT, CDR2 SNEGSKA (reference sequence). This CDR3 has 15 amino acids.

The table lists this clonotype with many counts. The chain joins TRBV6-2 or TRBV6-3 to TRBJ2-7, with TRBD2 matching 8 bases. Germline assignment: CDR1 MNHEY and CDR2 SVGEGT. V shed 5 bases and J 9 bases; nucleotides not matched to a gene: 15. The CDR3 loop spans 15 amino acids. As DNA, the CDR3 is TGTGCCAGCAGTACGGGGGGGTCCGGCAGGCAGGGGCAGTACTTC. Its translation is CASSTGGSGRQGQYF.

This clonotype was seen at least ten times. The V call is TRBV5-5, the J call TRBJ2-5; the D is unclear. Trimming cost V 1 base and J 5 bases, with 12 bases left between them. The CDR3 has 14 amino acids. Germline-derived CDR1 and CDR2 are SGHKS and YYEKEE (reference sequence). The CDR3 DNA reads TGTGCCAGCAGCTTGCAGGAATTGCGGGAGACCCAGTACTTC. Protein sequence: CASSLQELRETQYF.

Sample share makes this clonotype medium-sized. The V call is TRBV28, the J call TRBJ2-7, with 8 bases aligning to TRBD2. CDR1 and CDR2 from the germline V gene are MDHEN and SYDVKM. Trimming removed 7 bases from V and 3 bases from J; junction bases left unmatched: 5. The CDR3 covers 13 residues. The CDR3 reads CASTPGGSYEQYF. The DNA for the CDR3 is TGTGCCAGCACTCCGGGGGGGAGCTACGAGCAGTACTTC.

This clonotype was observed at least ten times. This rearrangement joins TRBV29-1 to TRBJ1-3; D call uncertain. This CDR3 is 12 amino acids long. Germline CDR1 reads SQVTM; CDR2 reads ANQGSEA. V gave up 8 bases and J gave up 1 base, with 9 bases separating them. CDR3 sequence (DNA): TGCAGCTTCACGAAATCTGGAAACACCATATATTTT. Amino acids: CSFTKSGNTIYF.